Shown below are 20 T cell receptor beta chains from a single sample sequenced in a study of control samples from healthy donors and cancer patients. TCRdb's table, derived via immunoSEQ multiplex PCR, lists solely in-frame clones and lacks some. The sample yields 150,000 or so clones, around nine tenths seen once. Sample: blood. The receptors originated from a woman aged 25 to 39 in good health.

In DNA form, the CDR3 reads TGTGCCAGTAGTACCCCCGGAGTGAATGAGCAGTTCTTC. It encodes CASSTPGVNEQFF. V and J are TRBV19 and TRBJ2-1, with D uncertain. There are 13 residues in the CDR3. Between the trimmed V and J ends, which lost 4 bases and 7 bases, there was a span of 11 bases. The V gene's germline CDR1 is LNHDA and CDR2 SQIVND (reference sequence).

The chain has TRBV19 and TRBJ1-4; possibly TRBD1 for D (6 bases). The germline V and J ends were trimmed by 4 bases and 0 bases, with 15 bases remaining between them. Germline V gives CDR1 LNHDA, CDR2 SQIVND (reference sequence). CDR3 length: 17 amino acids. The CDR3 DNA reads as TGTGCCAGTAGTACGACAGGCATATATGCAACTAATGAAAAACTGTTTTTT. It yields the protein CASSTTGIYATNEKLFF.

The rearrangement links TRBV7-2 to TRBJ2-3; 8 bases agree with TRBD2. Germline V gene sequence: CDR1 SGHTA, CDR2 FQGNSA. V was pared by 4 bases and J by 1 base, with 7 bases of the junction left unmatched. The CDR3 consists of 16 residues. Here the CDR3 reads CASSYGTRDRTDTQYF. The CDR3 DNA reads TGTGCCAGCAGCTACGGGACTAGAGACCGCACAGATACGCAGTATTTT. The variable domain in full, completed from reference TRBV7-2 and TRBJ2-3, reads GAGVSQSPSNKVTEKGKDVELRCDPISGHTALYWYRQSLGQGLEFLIYFQGNSAPDKSGLPSDRFSAERTGGSVSTLTIQRTQQEDSAVYLCASSYGTRDRTDTQYFGPGTRLTVL.

This CDR3 reads CASSLADSYNEQFF. The CDR3 DNA sequence: TGTGCCAGCAGCTTGGCGGACAGCTACAATGAGCAGTTCTTC. The chain is built from TRBV5-4 and TRBJ2-1, with a possible D match to TRBD1 (6 bases). The CDR3 is 14 residues long. CDR1 and CDR2 from the germline V gene are SGHNT and YYREEE (reference sequence). V was shortened by 0 bases and J by 3 bases, with 7 bases between the two germline ends.

The rearrangement links TRBV19 to TRBJ2-6; D is ambiguous. V dropped 9 bases and J dropped 2 bases, with 11 bases sitting between them. Germline CDR1 and CDR2: LNHDA and SQIVND (reference sequence). CDR3 length: 14 residues. The CDR3 loop is CASADSPGANVLTF. The CDR3 region has the DNA TGTGCCAGCGCCGATTCCCCTGGGGCCAACGTCCTGACTTTC.

V and J are TRBV5-1 and TRBJ1-3, with D uncertain. Germline assignment: CDR1 SGHRS and CDR2 YFSETQ. V was pared by 5 bases and J by 4 bases, with 13 bases between. The CDR3 consists of 14 residues. Written as DNA, the CDR3 is TGCGCCAGCAGGTCTGGTCCCTCGGGAAACACCATATATTTT. This encodes CASRSGPSGNTIYF.

This clone came up a few times. This sequence joins TRBV27 and TRBJ1-6; 9 bases agree with TRBD1. Losses at the gene ends were 6 bases for V and 7 bases for J; bases not matched to a gene: 1. The CDR3 runs to 13 residues. The V gene's germline CDR1 is MNHEY and CDR2 SMNVEV (reference sequence). Here the CDR3 reads CASRGQGNSPLHF. CDR3 bases: TGTGCCAGCAGGGGACAGGGAAATTCACCCCTCCACTTT.

This clone was seen once. The genes are TRBV14 and TRBJ2-2; TRBD2 is a possible D gene (6 bases). The CDR3 runs to 15 residues. Per germline, CDR1 SGHDN and CDR2 FVKESK. Trimming stripped 1 base from V and 1 base from J, with 7 bases between. CDR3 amino acids: CASSQVGGNTGELFF. CDR3 bases: TGTGCCAGCAGCCAAGTCGGGGGGAACACCGGGGAGCTGTTTTTT.

J is TRBJ2-7 and V is TRBV10-3; D is unclear. V lost 7 bases and J 0 bases, leaving 16 bases between the germline ends. The CDR3 contains 15 residues. From germline, CDR1 is ENHRY and CDR2 SYGVKD. CDR3 in DNA: TGTGCCATCACCCCTGATCAGCCCACCTCCTACGAGCAGTACTTC. It specifies CAITPDQPTSYEQYF.

The V call is TRBV28, the J call TRBJ1-1, with D hard to call. This CDR3 comprises 12 residues. Germline loops: CDR1 MDHEN, CDR2 SYDVKM. With 1 base removed from V and 0 bases from J, the gap between germline ends came to 0 bases. The CDR3 DNA sequence: TGTGCCAGCAGTTTATTGAACACTGAAGCTTTCTTT. It translates to CASSLLNTEAFF.

This clone came up once. The chain joins TRBV15 to TRBJ2-3; 8 bases are shared with TRBD2. V trimming: 1 base; J trimming: 2 bases; junction bases outside the gene matches: 5. This CDR3 is built from 16 residues. Germline values: CDR1 LNHNV, CDR2 YYDKDF (reference sequence). The CDR3, as DNA: TGTGCCACCAGCAGAGCCGGGAGGGAAAACACAGATACGCAGTATTTT. The encoded protein is CATSRAGRENTDTQYF.

The sample holds one count of this clone. The CDR3, as DNA: TGTGCCAGTAGTATTGATCGGAACACCATATATTTT. This sequence encodes CASSIDRNTIYF. V usage is TRBV19 and J usage is TRBJ1-3, with D unclear. V was pared by 3 bases and J by 7 bases, with 7 bases between. This CDR3 comprises 12 residues. Germline values: CDR1 LNHDA, CDR2 SQIVND (reference sequence).

V is TRBV19 and J is TRBJ2-2; 7 bases map to TRBD1. Germline V gene lookup returns CDR1 LNHDA and CDR2 SQIVND (reference sequence). The V and J ends lost 5 bases and 6 bases, in that order; junction bases with no gene match: 3. This CDR3 contains 13 residues. The CDR3 sequence: CASSATGAGELFF. DNA for the CDR3: TGTGCCAGTAGTGCAACAGGGGCCGGGGAGCTGTTTTTT. The whole variable domain, filled in from reference TRBV19 and TRBJ2-2, reads DGGITQSPKYLFRKEGQNVTLSCEQNLNHDAMYWYRQDPGQGLRLIYYSQIVNDFQKGDIAEGYSVSREKKESFPLTVTSAQKNPTAFYLCASSATGAGELFFGEGSRLTVL.

The chain uses TRBV6-5 and TRBJ1-1; no definite D call. CDR3 length: 14 residues. Germline CDR1 MNHEY, CDR2 SVGAGI. Trimming removed 7 bases at V and 0 bases at J, with 12 bases between. CDR3 nucleotide sequence: TGTGCCAGCATCATGGGTGGGGTGAACACTGAAGCTTTCTTT. Amino acid sequence: CASIMGGVNTEAFF.

About this clone: This same CDR3 is encoded by further DNA sequences in the sample. The rearrangement uses TRBV4-2 and TRBJ2-5, with 15 bases identical to TRBD2. The V segment lost 9 bases and the J segment 5 bases; nucleotides outside the gene matches: 10. Germline lookup yields CDR1 LGHNA and CDR2 YNFKEQ. The CDR3 spans 16 residues. CDR3 region: CASSWTSGRAWETQYF. The CDR3 region has the DNA TGTGCCAGTAGCTGGACTAGCGGGAGGGCCTGGGAGACCCAGTACTTC.

The V and J genes are TRBV10-3 and TRBJ1-4; D unclear. Germline V gives CDR1 ENHRY, CDR2 SYGVKD. CDR3 size: 13 residues. Trimming left V 4 bases short and J 4 bases short, with 7 bases between. The chain's CDR3 is CAISVEYNEKLFF. CDR3 DNA sequence: TGTGCCATCAGTGTAGAGTATAATGAAAAACTGTTTTTT.

The V call is TRBV5-1, the J call TRBJ2-5, with D uncertain. The CDR3 is 14 amino acids. CDR1 is SGHRS, CDR2 YFSETQ, per germline. With 4 bases removed from V and 2 bases from J, the gap between germline ends came to 12 bases. The CDR3 spells CASSPGGSQETQYF. DNA of the CDR3: TGCGCCAGCAGCCCGGGCGGATCTCAAGAGACCCAGTACTTC.

The gene calls are TRBV4-1 and TRBJ2-3, with 10 positions matching TRBD2. In germline, CDR1 is MGHRA, CDR2 YSYEKL. V shed 4 bases, J shed 8 bases, and the junction held 27 bases outside the gene matches. The CDR3 covers 21 residues. CDR3 coding DNA: TGCGCCAGCAGCCGGGGGACACTAGCGGGACTTAAGAAGCCTACCACGGTTACGCAGTATTTT. It is translated as CASSRGTLAGLKKPTTVTQYF.

The rearrangement uses TRBV3-1 (or the pseudogene TRBV3-2) and TRBJ2-3; 10 bases are shared with TRBD2. Germline V CDR1 and CDR2: LGHDT, YNNKEL (reference sequence). CDR3 size: 16 residues. The junction had 13 bases not matched to a gene; V was cut back by 5 bases and J by 8 bases. This chain's CDR3 is CASSTPPLAGDGTQYF. Here the CDR3 DNA reads TGTGCCAGCAGCACCCCCCCCCTAGCGGGAGACGGTACGCAGTATTTT.

The chain joins TRBV16 to TRBJ1-2; D is unresolved. V dropped 0 bases and J dropped 4 bases, with 9 bases sitting between them. The V gene's germline CDR1 is KGHSY and CDR2 FQNENV. The length of the CDR3 is 14 residues. The CDR3 DNA sequence: TGTGCCAGCAGCCAATCAGGAGGGTTCTATGGCTACACCTTC. Translating it yields CASSQSGGFYGYTF.